This T cell receptor beta chain appears in the sequencing data of a study of PD-L1 blockade in urothelial cancer (dated by TCRdb to about 2017). For the wider study: Every patient began therapy in 2014 and was given atezolizumab 1,200 mg intravenously every 3 weeks. About 85% of the 29 patients were males with bladder-origin urothelial cancer, and about 65% of the roughly 29 reported a prior smoking history. Patients had an ECOG performance status of 0 or 1 and had received between 0 and 3 prior chemotherapy regimens. Blood samples were analyzed 3 weeks after the start of treatment (second dose) and 6 weeks after the start of treatment. A median of roughly 140,000 T cells and some 84,000 unique TCRs was obtained from blood samples, and a median clonality of around 0.072 was observed. The study, an exploratory multi-omic analysis, examined somatic, immune and clinical correlates of response to PD-L1 blockade with atezolizumab in urothelial cancer. Pretreatment tumor samples, along with matched peripheral blood serially collected before and after atezolizumab treatment, were subjected to TCR sequencing. Durable clinical benefit was defined as progression-free survival longer than 6 months, and TCR features were also tested against progression-free and overall survival. In the same patients, pretreatment tumors underwent whole exome sequencing and RNA sequencing in addition to TCR sequencing. Under ten patients achieved durable clinical benefit and some 21 did not. Pretreatment blood TCR-seq was available for 30 or so patients, at least one posttreatment blood collection was obtained for roughly 24 patients, and tumor TCR-seq was available for roughly 24 patients.

Here is what the overall study found, with its caveats: At 3 weeks after the start of treatment, tumor-associated TCR clones in peripheral blood had expanded more in patients with durable benefit (n of about 22, p = 0.022). A pretreatment peripheral blood TCR clonality below the median was linked to improved progression-free and overall survival. Small sample size (n of about 30) and many exploratory analyses mean the results are intended to be hypothesis-generating.

Read against the paper, the sample's time point label means: peripheral blood 6 weeks after treatment start. A cohort of about 27 patients with locally advanced or metastatic urothelial carcinoma, treated at Memorial Sloan Kettering on a trial protocol, was included. Peripheral blood mononuclear cells were collected pretreatment and during treatment, with between 1 and 8 total time points obtained per patient. The Qiagen DNeasy Blood extraction kit was used to purify genomic DNA from total PBMCs and from tumor samples. Collected pretreatment and during treatment, PBMCs were isolated and stored as previously described. Regarding this clone: Its antigen is still unknown. No quality values exist for individual bases; no much larger clone is one base distant.

Synthetic TCR analog templates were spiked into each PCR so that absolute template abundance could be estimated from read counts. TCRbeta CDR3 regions were amplified from genomic DNA with bias-controlled V and J gene primers using the immunoSEQ assay. Rearranged TCRbeta segments were sequenced at approximately 20X coverage. From the authors' description of their analysis: Sequencing errors were corrected by clustering, and CDR3s were annotated against IMGT so that V, D and J genes could be assigned. Downstream analyses used only productive TCRbeta rearrangements and left out out-of-frame or stop-codon sequences. Clonality was computed as one minus Shannon entropy normalized by the log of the number of unique productive sequences. Fisher's exact test with Benjamini-Hochberg correction, using a cutoff of adjusted p below 0.01, was how clones that differed between time points or between blood and tumor were identified. The clones in this table, taken by TCRdb from immuneACCESS, are in-frame only. Not every clone is retained; where verified, under half of the shortfall comes from an unresolved V gene, and the cause of the rest is unknown. That table is the source of V, J and clone size, and D and trimming were worked out from the DNA. The sample table lists about 39,000 clones, roughly 84% of them with a count of one. Roughly a tenth of the sample goes to the ten largest clones.

Looking up the germline V gene (reference sequence) yields CDR1 SGHNT and CDR2 YYREEE. Deletion took 4 bases off V and 1 base off J, with a span of 11 bases between the germline ends. Its CDR3 holds 14 amino acids, cysteine through phenylalanine. Only CDR3 DNA is held: 42 bases, read in frame from base 1. This TCR derives from a man aged 35 to 55 with urothelial cancer. This chain joins TRBV5-4 to TRBJ1-2, and the D gene may be TRBD1, 5 bases matching. The sample here was PBMCs, taken around atezolizumab (anti-PD-L1) treatment. The bases read TGTGCCAGCAGCGGATTCCAGGGTAACTATGGCTACACCTTC. Translated, this gives CASSGFQGNYGYTF.